Only a few counts were recorded for the clone carrying this T cell receptor beta chain. As yet, its antigen is unknown. All of the isolated RNA was reverse transcribed, so expressed TCRB transcripts were sequenced. Reads for stem cell-like memory T cell samples averaged around 1 million. Only in-frame clones appear in the TCRdb table, and some are missing; sequencing was by immunoSEQ multiplex PCR. The table records about 19,000 clones, 45% to 50% of them present only once. The data derive from a study of beta chain features in type 1 diabetes. The single heparinised draw taken from each donor contained around 100 mL of blood on average. The study's findings and limits: The naive, central memory and Treg TCRB repertoires looked more alike in patients than they did in healthy donors. Any HLA type influence on TCRB rearrangement was left unresolved here.

V was clipped by 2 bases and J by 2 bases; unmatched bases: 3. Germline lookup yields CDR1 SEHNR and CDR2 FQNEAQ (reference sequence). There are 14 residues in the CDR3. Material for sequencing was stem cell memory CD4+ T cells from blood. The receptor was isolated from a man younger than 35 in good health. The rearrangement joins TRBV7-9 to TRBJ2-7; 7 bases line up with TRBD1. CDR3 coding DNA: TGTGCCAGCAGCTTACGCACAGGGGCCTACGAGCAGTACTTC. This gives the protein CASSLRTGAYEQYF.